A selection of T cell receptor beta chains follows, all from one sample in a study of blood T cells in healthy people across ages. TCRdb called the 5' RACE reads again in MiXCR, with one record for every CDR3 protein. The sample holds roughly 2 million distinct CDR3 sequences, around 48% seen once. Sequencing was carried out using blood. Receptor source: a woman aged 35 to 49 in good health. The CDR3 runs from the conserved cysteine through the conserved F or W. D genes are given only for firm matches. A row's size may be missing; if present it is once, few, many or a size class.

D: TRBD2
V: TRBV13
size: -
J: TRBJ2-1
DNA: TGTGCCAGCAGCTCTACTAGCGATGGCTACAATGAGCAGTTCTTC
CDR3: CASSSTSDGYNEQFF

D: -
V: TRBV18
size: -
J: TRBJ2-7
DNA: TGTGCCAGCTCACAACAGGGTCCGGGGGAGCAGTACTTC
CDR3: CASSQQGPGEQYF

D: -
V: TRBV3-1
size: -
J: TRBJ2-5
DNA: TGTGCCAGCAGCCGACTAGATCAAGAGACCCAGTACTTC
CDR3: CASSRLDQETQYF

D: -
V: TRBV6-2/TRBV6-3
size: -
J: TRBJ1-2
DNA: TGTGCCAGCAGTTACGCGACAGCTAACTATGGCTACACCTTC
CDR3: CASSYATANYGYTF

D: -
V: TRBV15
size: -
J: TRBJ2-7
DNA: TGTGCCACCAGCAGGGTTGTTCACGAGCAGTACTTC
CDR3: CATSRVVHEQYF

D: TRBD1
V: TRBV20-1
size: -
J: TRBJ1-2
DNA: TGCAGTGCTCCCCTACCGACAGGGGGCATGGGTGGCTACACCTTC
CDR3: CSAPLPTGGMGGYTF

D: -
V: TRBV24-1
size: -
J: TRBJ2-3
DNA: TGTGCCACCAGTGATTTTGCACAGGGTCTCCACACAGATACGCAGTATTTT
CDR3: CATSDFAQGLHTDTQYF

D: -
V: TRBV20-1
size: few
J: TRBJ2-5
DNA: TGCAGTGCTAGGGAGACACAAGAGACCCAGTACTTC
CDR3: CSARETQETQYF

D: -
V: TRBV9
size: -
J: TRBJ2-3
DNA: TGTGCCAGCAGCCCGAGCCCCAACACAGATACGCAGTATTTT
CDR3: CASSPSPNTDTQYF

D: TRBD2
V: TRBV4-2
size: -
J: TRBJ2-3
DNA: TGTGCCAGCAGCCAAGGGCTACGGACTAGCGGGGGGGAAGGTACGCAGTATTTT
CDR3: CASSQGLRTSGGEGTQYF

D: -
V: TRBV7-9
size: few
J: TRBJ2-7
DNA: TGTGCCAGCAGCTTATCTCTAAGACACGAGCAGTACTTC
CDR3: CASSLSLRHEQYF